This TCR beta chain is from a study of beta chain features in type 1 diabetes. About the study: Regarding age, gender and cell yields, patients proved similar to healthy donors.

The authors reverse transcribed all of the isolated RNA, so sequencing captured expressed TCRB transcripts. Produced via immunoSEQ multiplex PCR; TCRdb's table is partial and in-frame only. The sample shows 150,000 to 200,000 clones, 7.5% to 9.5% of them seen only once. For this clone: What it recognizes is unknown. The sample contains more than one DNA sequence encoding this CDR3.

Findings and limits, study-wide: A cDNA-based sequencing approach could over-represent cells with high TCR expression. People with Type 1 diabetes carried modestly yet significantly shorter TCRB CDR3s in all four CD4+ subsets. Across patients, naive, central memory and Treg TCRB repertoires exhibited apparently greater similarity than was observed across healthy donors.

The CDR3 has 14 amino acids. V lost 4 bases, J lost 9 bases, and 3 bases stayed unmatched. The V gene's germline CDR1 is SGHTA and CDR2 FQGNSA. Material: central memory CD4+ T cells from blood. The TCR sequence derives from a woman aged 18-29 years with type 1 diabetes. The rearrangement links TRBV7-2 to TRBJ1-6; 10 bases agree with TRBD1. CDR3 DNA: TGTGCCAGCAGCTCCCGGGACAGGGGTTCACCCCTCCACTTT. Its translation: CASSSRDRGSPLHF.